The 3 T cell receptor beta chains reported below all come from one sample, sequenced in a study of blood T cell repertoires in COVID-19. The protocol was immunoSEQ multiplex PCR, while the TCRdb copy is restricted to in-frame clones and leaves out a portion. The table lists under 350,000 clones, approximately 86% of them singletons, with approximately 4.6% in the top ten. The sample taken for sequencing was PBMCs or T cells enriched from blood (not recorded which). These receptors all come from a woman aged 40 to 49 with acute COVID-19.

The chain links TRBV5-1 to TRBJ1-6; the match to TRBD1 covers 7 bases. Germline-derived CDR1 and CDR2 are SGHRS and YFSETQ. This CDR3 is 14 amino acids long. The V and J ends lost 4 bases and 6 bases, in that order; junction bases with no gene match: 4. The CDR3 loop is CASSMGQSNSPLHF. CDR3 nucleotides: TGCGCCAGCAGCATGGGACAGTCTAATTCACCCCTCCACTTT.

The chain recombines TRBV9 with TRBJ1-5; 7 nucleotides match TRBD1. Germline V gene sequence: CDR1 SGDLS, CDR2 YYNGEE. With 4 bases clipped from V and 2 bases from J, the junction kept 6 bases outside the gene matches. CDR3 length: 15 amino acids. The CDR3: CASSPGTDGNQPQHF. The DNA of the CDR3 is TGTGCCAGCAGCCCGGGGACAGACGGCAATCAGCCCCAGCATTTT. Complete variable domain (other parts from reference TRBV9 and TRBJ1-5): DSGVTQTPKHLITATGQRVTLRCSPRSGDLSVYWYQQSLDQGLQFLIQYYNGEERAKGNILERFSAQQFPDLHSELNLSSLELGDSALYFCASSPGTDGNQPQHFGDGTRLSIL.

The sample holds a few counts of this clone. The rearrangement joins TRBV7-9 to TRBJ1-4; 8 bases align to TRBD1. The CDR3 loop spans 14 amino acids. The trim removed 5 bases at V and 7 bases at J, leaving 6 bases unmatched. The germline V gene encodes CDR1 SEHNR and CDR2 FQNEAQ (reference sequence). CDR3 coding DNA: TGTGCCAGCAGCCGACAGGGGTTGGGTGAAAAACTGTTTTTT. It specifies CASSRQGLGEKLFF.